This section outlines one T cell receptor (beta chain) sequence together with its context. As yet, its antigen is unknown. This sample was included in a study of cytomegalovirus exposure and HLA in healthy donors. Study-wide results and limits: The availability of immune exposure information extended only to CMV serostatus. A cluster of highly shared sequence variants was likely a sequencing artifact.

Germline values: CDR1 SGHRS, CDR2 YFSETQ. The length of the CDR3 is 18 residues. Trimming took 0 bases from V and 0 from J, leaving 18 bases between them. This PCR relied on a set of 60 Vbeta primers and 13 Jbeta primers. The assay was immunoSEQ multiplex PCR, and TCRdb's table has in-frame clones only and misses some. The data show roughly 190,000 clones, approximately 90% seen once. The chain uses TRBV5-1 and TRBJ1-2, with D hard to call. The sample was PBMCs. The TCR originated in a boy between 2 and 10 years old in good health and CMV-seronegative. Here the CDR3 DNA reads TGCGCCAGCAGCTTGGTACCCGTCCAATTAACAGCTAACTATGGCTACACCTTC. Protein sequence: CASSLVPVQLTANYGYTF. Using reference TRBV5-1 and TRBJ1-2 for the parts outside the CDR3, the full variable domain is KAGVTQTPRYLIKTRGQQVTLSCSPISGHRSVSWYQQTPGQGLQFLFEYFSETQRNKGNFPGRFSGRQFSNSRSEMNVSTLELGDSALYLCASSLVPVQLTANYGYTFGSGTRLTVV.